This T cell receptor beta chain is from a study of cytomegalovirus exposure and HLA in healthy donors. The PCR made use of 60 Vbeta and 13 Jbeta primers. Only in-frame clones appear in the TCRdb table, and some are missing; sequencing was by immunoSEQ multiplex PCR. The repertoire includes roughly 200,000 clones, 70% to 80% of them detected once, and 1.5% to 2% sits in the top ten. This clone was recorded a few times. The CDR3 consists of 14 residues. CDR1 is KGHSH, CDR2 LQKENI, per germline. Trimming at V came to 3 bases and at J to 3 bases, leaving 3 bases not matched to a gene. The sequence was collected from a man aged 30-40 years in good health and CMV-seronegative. Sequences were obtained from PBMCs. This chain connects TRBV18 to TRBJ1-1; 8 bases match TRBD1. The CDR3 loop reads CASSPRGRDTEAFF. The CDR3 DNA sequence: TGTGCCAGCTCACCCAGGGGGCGCGACACTGAAGCTTTCTTT.